This TCR beta chain came from a study of cytomegalovirus exposure and HLA in healthy donors. General study points: Most TCR sequences showed up rarely, but some public TCRs showed up in many donors.

Sequenced by immunoSEQ multiplex PCR; TCRdb stores in-frame clones only, minus some. The sample has some 69,000 clones, roughly 96% seen once. Note on this clone: Its specificity is not known.

Sequencing was done on a sample of PBMCs. This clonotype was sampled from a man younger than 35 in good health and CMV-seronegative.

CDR3 in amino acids: CASTLHRGLYNEQFF. The CDR3 nucleotides are TGTGCCAGCACCTTACACAGGGGGCTGTACAATGAGCAGTTCTTC. The V gene is TRBV27, the J gene TRBJ2-1, with TRBD1 identical over 9 bases. CDR3 length: 15 residues. Trimming removed 7 bases from V and 4 bases from J; junction bases left unmatched: 8. Germline CDR1 is MNHEY and CDR2 is SMNVEV (reference sequence).